This record covers a single TCR beta chain. CD8 cells regarded as naive lacked CD45RO, were positively chosen for CCR7, and omitted terminally differentiated effector memory CD45RA+ cells. The CDR3 spans 18 residues. V shed 6 bases, J shed 3 bases, and the junction held 20 bases outside the gene matches. CDR1 and CDR2 (germline): SGHDT, YYEEEE. Some clones are missing from TCRdb's copy, which holds only in-frame ones; the method was immunoSEQ multiplex PCR. Counted here are about 2 million clones, about 95% occurring once; the ten biggest clones make up 0.85% to 1.2%. This specimen comes from a study of shared clonotypes between healthy human individuals.

Sequencing used naive CD8+ T cells sorted from blood. The chain joins TRBV5-6 to TRBJ2-7; 8 bases match TRBD1. The source of this sequence is a man aged 18-30 years in good health. In DNA form, the CDR3 reads TGTGCCAGCAACTCTCGGACAGGGAAAGTGGGTACTTACTACGAGCAGTACTTC. It yields the protein CASNSRTGKVGTYYEQYF.